This is a list of T cell receptor beta chains from one sample in a study of blood T cell repertoires in COVID-19. Clones were sequenced by immunoSEQ multiplex PCR, and TCRdb holds only the in-frame ones, with some missing. Among 100,000 or so clones listed, roughly 84% were seen once. Specimen: peripheral blood. These receptors originate from a man in his sixties or seventies with active or convalescent COVID-19. The CDR3 runs from the conserved cysteine through the conserved F or W. Fields, in order: D gene, J gene, clone size, V gene, CDR3 protein, CDR3 DNA. D genes are given only for firm matches. The listing skips clone size in some rows; elsewhere it reads once, few, many or a size class.

D: NA
J: TRBJ1-1
size: NA
V: TRBV9
CDR3: CASSVGGGWNTEAFF
DNA: TGTGCCAGCAGCGTAGGAGGGGGATGGAACACTGAAGCTTTCTTT

D: NA
J: TRBJ1-6
size: NA
V: TRBV7-2
CDR3: CASSLPGSDSPLHF
DNA: TGTGCCAGCAGCTTACCGGGAAGTGATTCACCCCTCCACTTT

D: NA
J: TRBJ2-2
size: once
V: TRBV5-1
CDR3: CASSVGGLAGELFF
DNA: TGCGCCAGCAGCGTTGGCGGGCTAGCCGGGGAGCTGTTTTTT

D: NA
J: TRBJ2-1
size: NA
V: TRBV20-1
CDR3: CSARGGREQFF
DNA: TGCAGTGCTAGAGGTGGGCGTGAGCAGTTCTTC

D: NA
J: TRBJ2-2
size: NA
V: TRBV5-5
CDR3: CASSLSGRINTGELFF
DNA: TGTGCCAGCAGCTTGTCAGGGCGAATAAACACCGGGGAGCTGTTTTTT

D: NA
J: TRBJ1-2
size: NA
V: TRBV12-3/TRBV12-4
CDR3: CASSLGVGGGYTF
DNA: TGTGCCAGCAGTTTAGGGGTAGGAGGTGGCTACACCTTC

D: TRBD1
J: TRBJ1-2
size: NA
V: TRBV6-5
CDR3: CASSYSGTGGAWGYTF
DNA: TGTGCCAGCAGTTACAGCGGGACAGGGGGCGCATGGGGCTACACCTTC

D: TRBD1
J: TRBJ1-1
size: NA
V: TRBV9
CDR3: CASSVGTGANTEAFF
DNA: TGTGCCAGCAGCGTAGGGACAGGGGCGAACACTGAAGCTTTCTTT

D: TRBD2
J: TRBJ2-2
size: NA
V: TRBV5-6
CDR3: CASSRLAGGNTGELFF
DNA: TGTGCCAGCAGCCGACTAGCGGGGGGAAACACCGGGGAGCTGTTTTTT

D: TRBD2
J: TRBJ2-4
size: NA
V: TRBV11-2
CDR3: CASSLDLSGGGPQYF
DNA: TGTGCCAGCAGCTTAGATTTAAGCGGGGGGGGACCGCAGTACTTC

D: NA
J: TRBJ2-2
size: NA
V: TRBV9
CDR3: CASSVDGRGNTGELFF
DNA: TGTGCCAGCAGCGTAGATGGGCGGGGGAACACCGGGGAGCTGTTTTTT

D: NA
J: TRBJ2-7
size: NA
V: TRBV4-1
CDR3: CASSQSVQGASYEQYF
DNA: TGCGCCAGCAGCCAGAGTGTGCAGGGTGCGTCCTACGAGCAGTACTTC

D: TRBD1
J: TRBJ1-2
size: NA
V: TRBV7-9
CDR3: CASSPGQGRTGFMSYTF
DNA: TGTGCCAGCAGCCCGGGACAGGGTAGAACGGGGTTTATGAGCTACACCTTC

D: NA
J: TRBJ1-4
size: NA
V: TRBV5-1
CDR3: CASSFGPITNEKLFF
DNA: TGCGCCAGCAGCTTTGGCCCCATTACTAATGAAAAACTGTTTTTT

D: TRBD1
J: TRBJ1-4
size: NA
V: TRBV4-3
CDR3: CASSHGGTGGMGEKLFF
DNA: TGCGCCAGCAGCCACGGCGGGACAGGGGGGATGGGTGAAAAACTGTTTTTT

D: NA
J: TRBJ1-5
size: few
V: TRBV28
CDR3: CASSPPQGDNDQPQHF
DNA: TGTGCCAGCAGCCCCCCTCAGGGCGATAACGATCAGCCCCAGCATTTT

D: TRBD2
J: TRBJ2-5
size: NA
V: TRBV5-1
CDR3: CASSFSSGVGETQYF
DNA: TGCGCCAGCAGCTTCTCTAGCGGGGTAGGGGAGACCCAGTACTTC

D: NA
J: TRBJ1-5
size: NA
V: TRBV7-2
CDR3: CASSPNRVSNQPQHF
DNA: TGTGCCAGCAGCCCCAACAGGGTTAGCAATCAGCCCCAGCATTTT

D: NA
J: TRBJ2-3
size: NA
V: TRBV30
CDR3: CAWGSGGAADTQYF
DNA: TGTGCCTGGGGGTCTGGGGGGGCGGCTGATACGCAGTATTTT

D: TRBD1
J: TRBJ1-5
size: NA
V: TRBV2
CDR3: CASRGTGGGGNQPQHF
DNA: TGTGCCAGCAGGGGGACAGGTGGCGGGGGCAATCAGCCCCAGCATTTT

D: TRBD2
J: TRBJ2-2
size: once
V: TRBV18
CDR3: CASSRDYMGELFF
DNA: TGTGCCAGCTCCCGGGACTACATGGGGGAGCTGTTTTTT

D: TRBD1
J: TRBJ1-4
size: once
V: TRBV18
CDR3: CASSPRLGTVNEKLFF
DNA: TGTGCCAGCTCACCACGGTTAGGGACAGTGAATGAAAAACTGTTTTTT

D: NA
J: TRBJ1-4
size: once
V: TRBV15
CDR3: CATSREGGVGEKLFF
DNA: TGTGCCACCAGCAGAGAAGGGGGAGTAGGGGAAAAACTGTTTTTT

D: NA
J: TRBJ1-2
size: NA
V: TRBV14
CDR3: CASSQQGNYGYTF
DNA: TGTGCCAGCAGCCAACAGGGGAACTATGGCTACACCTTC

D: NA
J: TRBJ1-1
size: once
V: TRBV19
CDR3: CASSIQSSFGYGAFF
DNA: TGTGCCAGTAGTATCCAATCCTCATTCGGGTATGGGGCTTTCTTT

D: NA
J: TRBJ1-1
size: few
V: TRBV3-1/TRBV3-2
CDR3: CASSYGLIMNTEAFF
DNA: TGTGCCAGCAGCTACGGACTGATCATGAACACTGAAGCTTTCTTT

D: TRBD1
J: TRBJ2-3
size: NA
V: TRBV4-1
CDR3: CASSQDPPGQGAADTQYF
DNA: TGCGCCAGCAGCCAAGATCCCCCGGGACAGGGGGCCGCAGATACGCAGTATTTT

D: NA
J: TRBJ1-1
size: once
V: TRBV7-2
CDR3: CASSLFGQGGVGTEAFF
DNA: TGTGCCAGCAGCTTATTCGGGCAGGGAGGCGTAGGCACTGAAGCTTTCTTT

D: TRBD2
J: TRBJ2-1
size: NA
V: TRBV7-8
CDR3: CASSLGRLAGGVYNEQFF
DNA: TGTGCCAGCAGCTTAGGTCGACTAGCGGGGGGGGTGTACAATGAGCAGTTCTTC

D: NA
J: TRBJ2-3
size: NA
V: TRBV29-1
CDR3: CSVVRGTPTDTQYF
DNA: TGCAGCGTTGTCCGGGGGACCCCCACAGATACGCAGTATTTT

D: NA
J: TRBJ2-3
size: NA
V: TRBV14
CDR3: CASSQSQTRGRDTQYF
DNA: TGTGCCAGCAGCCAATCCCAAACGAGAGGGAGGGATACGCAGTATTTT

D: NA
J: TRBJ1-1
size: NA
V: TRBV27
CDR3: CASSLSEGFTEAFF
DNA: TGTGCCAGCAGTTTATCAGAGGGTTTCACTGAAGCTTTCTTT

D: TRBD1
J: TRBJ1-3
size: NA
V: TRBV4-1
CDR3: CASSQDRGHGNTIYF
DNA: TGCGCCAGCAGCCAAGACAGGGGGCATGGAAACACCATATATTTT

D: TRBD1
J: TRBJ1-2
size: NA
V: TRBV11-2
CDR3: CASSSAGTGAGYTF
DNA: TGTGCCAGCAGCTCCGCCGGGACAGGGGCTGGCTACACCTTC

D: NA
J: TRBJ2-1
size: NA
V: TRBV5-1
CDR3: CASSGTRGPLSYNEQFF
DNA: TGCGCCAGCAGCGGAACTCGTGGGCCCCTCTCCTACAATGAGCAGTTCTTC

D: TRBD1
J: TRBJ1-2
size: NA
V: TRBV7-8
CDR3: CASSPGQGNYGYTF
DNA: TGTGCCAGCAGCCCCGGACAGGGTAACTATGGCTACACCTTC

D: TRBD1
J: TRBJ1-2
size: NA
V: TRBV7-2
CDR3: CASSLGQGTEGYTF
DNA: TGTGCCAGCAGCTTAGGACAGGGGACAGAGGGCTACACCTTC

D: NA
J: TRBJ2-7
size: NA
V: TRBV4-3
CDR3: CASSQGLRFYEQYF
DNA: TGCGCCAGCAGCCAAGGGCTCAGGTTTTACGAGCAGTACTTC

D: NA
J: TRBJ2-3
size: NA
V: TRBV18
CDR3: CASSPTTATDTQYF
DNA: TGTGCCAGCTCACCGACGACAGCCACAGATACGCAGTATTTT

D: TRBD2
J: TRBJ2-1
size: NA
V: TRBV4-2
CDR3: CASSQVSGSGGDNEQFF
DNA: TGTGCCAGCAGCCAAGTTAGTGGTAGCGGGGGGGACAATGAGCAGTTCTTC

D: NA
J: TRBJ1-1
size: NA
V: TRBV7-3
CDR3: CASSFQKNTEAFF
DNA: TGTGCCAGCAGCTTTCAGAAGAACACTGAAGCTTTCTTT

D: NA
J: TRBJ2-3
size: NA
V: TRBV27
CDR3: CASSSFGGPSGTDTQYF
DNA: TGTGCCAGCAGTTCTTTCGGGGGGCCGAGTGGGACAGATACGCAGTATTTT

D: NA
J: TRBJ1-2
size: NA
V: TRBV5-1
CDR3: CASSYSGDGYTF
DNA: TGCGCCAGCAGCTATTCGGGGGATGGCTACACCTTC

D: NA
J: TRBJ2-7
size: few
V: TRBV5-1
CDR3: CASRPPGGYEQYF
DNA: TGCGCCAGCAGGCCTCCCGGCGGCTACGAGCAGTACTTC

D: NA
J: TRBJ1-2
size: NA
V: TRBV19
CDR3: CATSADRDHNYGYTF
DNA: TGTGCCACCTCCGCCGACAGAGACCATAACTATGGCTACACCTTC

D: NA
J: TRBJ2-1
size: NA
V: TRBV4-1
CDR3: CASSQDPPGGGNEQFF
DNA: TGCGCCAGCAGCCAAGATCCCCCGGGGGGCGGCAATGAGCAGTTCTTC

D: NA
J: TRBJ1-6
size: NA
V: TRBV6-6
CDR3: CASSPVMRGNSPLHF
DNA: TGTGCCAGCAGTCCCGTAATGAGGGGGAATTCACCCCTCCACTTT

D: NA
J: TRBJ1-5
size: few
V: TRBV4-2
CDR3: CASSQGLENQPQHF
DNA: TGTGCCAGCAGCCAAGGACTAGAGAATCAGCCCCAGCATTTT

D: TRBD2
J: TRBJ2-1
size: NA
V: TRBV7-2
CDR3: CASSTRTSGGVNEQFF
DNA: TGTGCCAGCAGCACTAGGACTAGCGGGGGGGTTAATGAGCAGTTCTTC